This TCR beta chain was retrieved from a study of T cells after yellow fever vaccination. Study results and limitations: On re-exposure, the response was weaker but peaked faster, at day 5 versus 15.

Regarding this clonotype: Its antigen is currently unknown.

Germline CDR1 and CDR2: DFQATT and SNEGSKA (reference sequence). This CDR3 comprises 22 residues. V shed 1 base and J 0 bases; nucleotides not matched to a gene: 17. TCRdb re-called the 5' RACE reads with MiXCR, one entry per CDR3 protein. The sample has 150,000 to 200,000 distinct CDR3 sequences, 8% to 13% seen once; the top ten hold just over 35%. This material consisted of CD8+ T cells sorted from PBMCs, taken 15 days after the yellow fever booster vaccination. V gene TRBV20-1 combines with J gene TRBJ2-3, with 15 bases that match TRBD2. The receptor's source is a man between 18 and 35 years old who received the YFV17D yellow fever vaccine. The chain's CDR3 is CSARVGLAGGLAPSGSTDTQYF. The CDR3 region has the DNA TGCAGTGCTAGAGTGGGACTAGCGGGGGGCTTGGCCCCCTCGGGGAGCACAGATACGCAGTATTTT.